The present T cell receptor (beta chain) was sequenced within a study of T-cell memory formation after mild COVID-19 (dated by TCRdb to the early 2020s). Turning to the overall study: Most TCR sequence clusters were specific to one of the two donors. Longitudinal TCRalpha and TCRbeta repertoire sequencing tracked T-cell clones expanding and contracting after mild COVID-19 in a couple of donors. Two young, previously healthy adult volunteers, one female and one male, were included in the cohort. On the study overall, not on this receptor specifically: SARS-CoV-2 specificity of the second-wave clones peaking on day 37 was not confirmed. The study covered only a couple of mild cases, and larger cohorts including severe cases with pre-infection samples were considered necessary. Contracting CD4+ clones appeared mostly in the CM and EM memory subsets, whereas CD8+ clones were enriched in EMRA. From day 15 to 85, contracting clones showed balanced CD4/CD8 phenotypes, whereas a second wave of clones that expanded from day 15 to 37 leaned towards CD4+. Some responding clones were found in pre-infection memory, which suggests that pre-existing cross-reactive memory T cells took part in the SARS-CoV-2 response.

Based on the germline V gene, the CDR1 and CDR2 sequences are SGDLS and YYNGEE. Germline trimming: 0 bases from V, 3 bases from J; junction bases outside gene matches: 5. The cysteine opens and the phenylalanine closes a CDR3 of 16 amino acids. Only the CDR3 part of the read is kept: 48 bases, read in frame from the first base. PBMCs were isolated by Ficoll-Paque density gradient centrifugation. On this clonotype itself: The antigen it binds to is not known. It has no much larger one-base neighbor in the sample; base qualities were not kept.

Instrument on record: Illumina NovaSeq 6000. TCRalpha and TCRbeta cDNA libraries were built by 5'RACE with constant-segment primers, adding sample barcodes and unique molecular identifiers. Trizol reagent was used to extract RNA from every sample. Amplification of the libraries took two PCR steps, and the second step added a second sample barcode plus Illumina TruSeq adapters. Libraries were sequenced on an Illumina NovaSeq with 2 x 150 bp paired-end reads. In the paper's pipeline: With migec v1.2.7, reads were demultiplexed and then collapsed into UMI-guided consensus sequences. Using mixcr v2.1.11, UMI consensuses were aligned to TRA and TRB V and J templates and then assembled into clonotypes. Expanded or contracted clonotypes were those called significant by both edgeR and NoisET, with noise models trained on biological replicates. For edgeR calls, the cutoffs were a false discovery rate-adjusted p below 0.01 and a log2 fold-change threshold of 1. As an exploratory analysis of dynamics, max-normalized trajectories of the 1000 most abundant clonotypes were examined by PCA with hierarchical clustering. Each responding clone was given a CD4 or CD8 phenotype based on the CD4+ and CD8+ repertoires, which had been sequenced separately. TCRdb applied fastp at Q25 and MiXCR to the public reads, then kept only in-frame beta chains. Rows are unified per CDR3 protein, each entry keeping the most common DNA and genes. The V and J calls follow TCRdb's processing rather than the paper's. The sample contains some 180,000 distinct CDR3 sequences, about a fifth of them found a single time. The ten largest clones take up about 4% of the sample.

The TCR originated in a man between 18 and 35 years old who had mild COVID-19 (a few samples of this study predate the infection). The sample titles of this study are shuffled in the database, so cell type and time point are left out; the donor was told from shared clones. Rearrangement joined TRBV9 to TRBJ2-1; 8 central nucleotides agree with TRBD2. Sequences were obtained from PBMCs or a T cell subset sorted from them (not recorded which). The DNA is as follows: TGTGCCAGCAGCGTAGCTGGGGCGGGGGGCTACAATGAGCAGTTCTTC. It is translated as CASSVAGAGGYNEQFF. Reference TRBV9 and TRBJ2-1 genes cover what lies past the CDR3, so the full variable domain is DSGVTQTPKHLITATGQRVTLRCSPRSGDLSVYWYQQSLDQGLQFLIQYYNGEERAKGNILERFSAQQFPDLHSELNLSSLELGDSALYFCASSVAGAGGYNEQFFGPGTRLTVL.